This T cell receptor beta chain was profiled in a study of T cells in Graves' hyperthyroidism and ophthalmopathy. About the research overall: Peripheral blood specimens were obtained at initial diagnosis, prior to any treatment.

Researchers barred patients who had uncontrolled infection, other autoimmune disease, pregnancy or lactation. It was 10 ml of fresh peripheral blood that supplied the PBMCs. General study points: Patients with ophthalmopathy were separated from those with stable hyperthyroidism by a 13 V-J model.

This clonotype was counted ten times or more. The antigen remains unidentified. J lost 4 bases, V lost 4 bases, and 8 bases had no gene match. The germline V gene has CDR1 MDHEN and CDR2 SYDVKM. The CDR3 length is 15 residues. Researchers amplified the TCR beta CDR3 regions from RNA transcripts. First-round RT-PCR with HTBI primers amplified the TCR CDR3 region. TCRdb reanalysed the multiplex PCR reads using MiXCR and keeps one entry per CDR3 protein. Altogether hundreds of thousands of distinct CDR3 sequences are present, less than 20% being singletons, with the ten largest covering 47%. The chain is built from TRBV28 and TRBJ2-3; TRBD2 aligns across 7 bases. The receptor's source is a man aged 40-50 years with Graves' ophthalmopathy. Sequenced sample: blood. As DNA, the CDR3 is TGTGCCAGCAGTTCGATAGGGCTAGCGGCAGATACGCAGTATTTT. The encoded protein is CASSSIGLAADTQYF.